The sequence of this T cell receptor beta chain was determined in a study of blood T cell repertoires in COVID-19. As for the study in general: Acute-phase and convalescent COVID-19 samples originated in the United States, Italy and Spain. Sources were T cells, B-cell-depleted T cells, or PBMCs; the material itself was cDNA or gDNA.

This CDR3 has 14 amino acids. The V and J ends lost 3 bases and 1 base, in that order; junction bases with no gene match: 2. CDR1 and CDR2 (germline): DFQATT, SNEGSKA (reference sequence). In the authors' methods: Using reference gene primer amplification, nucleated cell counts were estimated. The protocol was immunoSEQ multiplex PCR, while the TCRdb copy is restricted to in-frame clones and leaves out a portion. For V, J and clone size, that table is used; D and trimming come from the DNA. This sample has about 140,000 clones, with approximately 86% found just once. The chain combines TRBV20-1 with TRBJ2-3; 9 bases match TRBD2. The sample comprised peripheral blood. The sequence was obtained from a human donor in a cohort sampled during active COVID-19. The CDR3 DNA sequence: TGCAGTGCTAGTAGCGGGAGAGGCACAGATACGCAGTATTTT. This gives the protein CSASSGRGTDTQYF.